A selection of T cell receptor beta chains follows, all from one sample in a study of patients and donors after allogeneic stem cell transplantation. Via MiXCR, TCRdb re-called the RT-PCR reads, giving one row per CDR3 protein. The sample holds 200,000 to 250,000 distinct CDR3 sequences, roughly 14% seen once. Material: blood, either unsorted or a sorted T cell fraction (not recorded which). The source is a human donor who was either an allogeneic HSCT recipient or a stem cell or donor lymphocyte infusion donor (not recorded which). It is not recorded whose cells these are; they may come from a transplant donor. Both conserved end residues are part of each CDR3. Fields, in order: clone size, D gene, V gene, J gene, CDR3 DNA, CDR3 protein. A D gene is named only where the DNA matches it firmly. Only part of the rows carry a size: once, few, many, or a class if the clone is expanded.

NA	NA	TRBV4-3	TRBJ2-6	TGCGCCAGCAGCCAAGATCAGGGGCCCGGGGCCAACGTCCTGACTTTC	CASSQDQGPGANVLTF
many	TRBD1	TRBV4-2	TRBJ2-1	TGTGCCAGCAGCCAAGAAGTAGGGGGCAGCTCCTACAATGAGCAGTTCTTC	CASSQEVGGSSYNEQFF
once	NA	TRBV27	TRBJ2-2	TGTGCCAGCAGTCTACTCGGACCGATGAACACCGGGGAGCTGTTTTTT	CASSLLGPMNTGELFF
NA	TRBD2	TRBV7-6	TRBJ2-2	TGTGCCAGCAGCACCCGGGACTACAACACCGGGGAGCTGTTTTTT	CASSTRDYNTGELFF
NA	NA	TRBV30	TRBJ2-1	TGTGCCTGGACCCGGGAGATCTACAATGAGCAGTTCTTC	CAWTREIYNEQFF
NA	TRBD1	TRBV6-5	TRBJ2-5	TGTGCCAGCAGTTACTCCTCGACAGGGCCGGAAGAGACCCAGTACTTC	CASSYSSTGPEETQYF
NA	TRBD1	TRBV5-6	TRBJ1-1	TGTGCCAGCAGCGGGACAGGGGGCGGGCCTGCGGCTTTCTTT	CASSGTGGGPAAFF
few	NA	TRBV5-6	TRBJ2-7	TGTGCCAGCAGCCGCCGGGAGACAGCCTCCTACGAGCAGTACTTC	CASSRRETASYEQYF
many	NA	TRBV7-2	TRBJ2-7	TGTGCCAGCAGCTTAGTTAATAGCGGTACCTACGAGCAGTACTTC	CASSLVNSGTYEQYF
few	TRBD1	TRBV11-2	TRBJ2-3	TGTGCCAGCAGCCGAGGGACAGGGCGGGTGGATACGCAGTATTTT	CASSRGTGRVDTQYF
many	NA	TRBV7-2	TRBJ1-3	TGTGCCAGCAGCTTAGATTTCTCTGGAAACACCATATATTTT	CASSLDFSGNTIYF